Listed below are T cell receptor beta chains from one sample, sequenced in a study of T cells expressing NK-cell markers. TCRdb reprocessed the 5' RACE reads and reports one entry per CDR3 protein, with no DNA. The sample includes roughly 390,000 distinct CDR3 sequences. Input material: blood T cells: a sorted CD56 or NKG2C T cell subset, CD4+ or CD8+ T cells, or bulk PBMC T cells (not recorded which). All receptors come from a woman in her fifties or sixties in good health. CDR3s include the opening cysteine and the closing phenylalanine or tryptophan.

J gene: TRBJ2-1
V gene: TRBV11-2
CDR3 protein: CASSLGTSGSIYEQFF

J gene: TRBJ2-1
V gene: TRBV27
CDR3 protein: CASGFNGDEQFF

J gene: TRBJ2-7
V gene: TRBV15
CDR3 protein: CATSRAAGAYEQYF

J gene: TRBJ2-1
V gene: TRBV5-1
CDR3 protein: CASSLRGRSSYNEQFF

J gene: TRBJ1-4
V gene: TRBV20-1
CDR3 protein: CSASEPKKKLFF

J gene: TRBJ1-1
V gene: TRBV27
CDR3 protein: CASSLTGQPSEAFF

J gene: TRBJ2-5
V gene: TRBV24-1
CDR3 protein: CATSVSTGGTQETQYF

J gene: TRBJ1-4
V gene: TRBV6-5
CDR3 protein: CASRKTGATNEKLFF

J gene: TRBJ1-1
V gene: TRBV11-2
CDR3 protein: CASSEGQGNTEAFF

J gene: TRBJ2-2
V gene: TRBV4-2
CDR3 protein: CASSQDFSTSFAGELFF

J gene: TRBJ2-7
V gene: TRBV6-2/TRBV6-3
CDR3 protein: CASSDVRGRYYEQYF

J gene: TRBJ2-7
V gene: TRBV5-1
CDR3 protein: CASSLAELASEQYF

J gene: TRBJ1-2
V gene: TRBV20-1
CDR3 protein: CSTPRGGSYGYTF

J gene: TRBJ2-7
V gene: TRBV15
CDR3 protein: CATSRNRGHEQYF

J gene: TRBJ2-1
V gene: TRBV5-1
CDR3 protein: CASSSLTSNEQFF

J gene: TRBJ2-7
V gene: TRBV2
CDR3 protein: CASTAGYFIEQYF

J gene: TRBJ1-4
V gene: TRBV7-9
CDR3 protein: CASSSGQSNEKLFF

J gene: TRBJ2-7
V gene: TRBV29-1
CDR3 protein: CSVDGTGGGYEQYF

J gene: TRBJ2-2
V gene: TRBV5-1
CDR3 protein: CASSLFRVTSGNTGELFF

J gene: TRBJ1-2
V gene: TRBV24-1
CDR3 protein: CATSDRPRDGYTF

J gene: TRBJ2-1
V gene: TRBV6-2/TRBV6-3
CDR3 protein: CASAPRDKLYNEQFF

J gene: TRBJ2-1
V gene: TRBV7-9
CDR3 protein: CASSSSISGRGNEQFF

J gene: TRBJ1-4
V gene: TRBV5-1
CDR3 protein: CASSLQGRVYEKLFF

J gene: TRBJ1-2
V gene: TRBV11-2
CDR3 protein: CASSFGQGSLRYTF

J gene: TRBJ1-1
V gene: TRBV7-9
CDR3 protein: CASGWQEGTEAFF

J gene: TRBJ2-2
V gene: TRBV20-1
CDR3 protein: CSARTGSGGELFF

J gene: TRBJ1-5
V gene: TRBV15
CDR3 protein: CATSFSGIGQPQHF

J gene: TRBJ2-5
V gene: TRBV6-1
CDR3 protein: CASSITETQYF

J gene: TRBJ1-1
V gene: TRBV6-1
CDR3 protein: CASSENLAAEAFF

J gene: TRBJ2-3
V gene: TRBV27
CDR3 protein: CASSFFVTSTDTQYF

J gene: TRBJ1-3
V gene: TRBV5-1
CDR3 protein: CASSLEWGSGTIYF

J gene: TRBJ2-2
V gene: TRBV29-1
CDR3 protein: CSGSTGGPWGELFF

J gene: TRBJ2-4
V gene: TRBV14
CDR3 protein: CASSLGLAGVGKYF

J gene: TRBJ2-1
V gene: TRBV29-1
CDR3 protein: CSVEPGLGSYNEQFF

J gene: TRBJ2-2
V gene: TRBV27
CDR3 protein: CASSFTGTGELFF

J gene: TRBJ2-2
V gene: TRBV7-9
CDR3 protein: CASSLVQRNTGELFF

J gene: TRBJ2-2
V gene: TRBV6-2/TRBV6-3
CDR3 protein: CASRRLGLAGFSTGELFF

J gene: TRBJ2-4
V gene: TRBV12-3/TRBV12-4
CDR3 protein: CASSSFPRTSGNIQYF

J gene: TRBJ1-1
V gene: TRBV15
CDR3 protein: CATSRDRVEAFF

J gene: TRBJ2-7
V gene: TRBV11-2
CDR3 protein: CASSLRDRGANEQYF

J gene: TRBJ2-5
V gene: TRBV25-1
CDR3 protein: CASSDVGWLQETQYF

J gene: TRBJ2-3
V gene: TRBV12-3/TRBV12-4
CDR3 protein: CASSGSSGRADTQYF

J gene: TRBJ2-2
V gene: TRBV10-3
CDR3 protein: CAISESIGLAGAGELFF

J gene: TRBJ2-6
V gene: TRBV12-3/TRBV12-4
CDR3 protein: CASSPWGIFSGANVLTF

J gene: TRBJ1-4
V gene: TRBV6-5
CDR3 protein: CASSPHLPRGQVNEKLFF

J gene: TRBJ2-4
V gene: TRBV4-1
CDR3 protein: CASSQDGGLGRIQYF

J gene: TRBJ2-7
V gene: TRBV12-3/TRBV12-4
CDR3 protein: CASSFGAKSSYEQYF

J gene: TRBJ2-1
V gene: TRBV15
CDR3 protein: CATREVADFYNEQFF

J gene: TRBJ1-1
V gene: TRBV19
CDR3 protein: CASNPTGVVTEAFF